The 22 T cell receptor beta chains below were found in one sample sequenced in a study of beta chain features in type 1 diabetes. Reverse transcribing all isolated RNA meant expressed TCRB transcripts were sequenced. Repertoires were generated with immunoSEQ multiplex PCR, while TCRdb's copy carries only in-frame clones and drops some. The data hold around 430,000 clones, with roughly 31% observed a single time. The specimen sequenced was naive CD4+ T cells from blood. These receptors were obtained from a man aged 18-30 years in good health.

This sequence joins TRBV2 and TRBJ2-7; TRBD2 matches at 13 bases. V trimming: 3 bases; J trimming: 9 bases; junction bases outside the gene matches: 5. This CDR3 spans 14 amino acids. Germline lookup yields CDR1 SNHLY and CDR2 FYNNEI. This CDR3 reads CASSDWTSGRVQYF. The CDR3 DNA follows: TGTGCCAGCAGTGATTGGACTAGCGGGAGAGTGCAGTACTTC.

This clone was counted a few times. At the DNA level, this CDR3 is encoded by other sequences in the same sample as well. The rearrangement joins TRBV9 to TRBJ2-1; 7 bases match TRBD2. The CDR3 sequence is 15 residues long. Per the germline V gene, CDR1 is SGDLS and CDR2 is YYNGEE. V shed 0 bases, J shed 3 bases, and the junction held 3 bases outside the gene matches. The CDR3 sequence: CASSVGLADYNEQFF. The CDR3 nucleotides read TGTGCCAGCAGCGTAGGACTAGCAGACTACAATGAGCAGTTCTTC.

V is TRBV7-2 and J is TRBJ2-3; possible D gene TRBD1, 5 bases. V was cut by 5 bases and J by 7 bases, with 10 bases left in between. Germline V gene sequence: CDR1 SGHTA, CDR2 FQGNSA. This CDR3 comprises 12 residues. This CDR3 reads CASSPPGNTQYF. CDR3 DNA sequence: TGTGCCAGCAGCCCACCAGGGAATACGCAGTATTTT. Variable domain in full (rest from reference TRBV7-2 and TRBJ2-3): GAGVSQSPSNKVTEKGKDVELRCDPISGHTALYWYRQSLGQGLEFLIYFQGNSAPDKSGLPSDRFSAERTGGSVSTLTIQRTQQEDSAVYLCASSPPGNTQYFGPGTRLTVL.

Comment on this clone: In the same sample, other DNA sequences code for this CDR3. The CDR3 spells CASSVGLADYEQYF. DNA for the CDR3: TGTGCCAGCAGCGTAGGACTAGCGGACTACGAGCAGTACTTC. This chain joins TRBV9 and TRBJ2-7; 9 bases agree with TRBD2. V shed 0 bases and J 3 bases; nucleotides not matched to a gene: 1. Per germline, CDR1 SGDLS and CDR2 YYNGEE. This CDR3 has 14 residues.

This clone was counted only a few times. The chain carries TRBV30 and TRBJ2-1; no clear D. The CDR3 length is 16 residues. Looked up from germline, CDR1 is GTSNPN and CDR2 is SVGIG (reference sequence). V lost 2 bases and J lost 0, with 14 bases in between. CDR3: CAWSRLWMSSYNEQFF. As DNA, the CDR3 is TGTGCCTGGAGTCGGCTCTGGATGAGCTCCTACAATGAGCAGTTCTTC.

This clone was seen more than once but under ten times. A junction boundary mismatches the germline segment, possibly from a read error. This chain links TRBV7-7 with TRBJ2-5, with a possible D match to TRBD2 (6 bases). This CDR3 is built from 14 residues. In germline, CDR1 is SSHAT, CDR2 FNYEAQ (reference sequence). Here the CDR3 DNA reads TGTGCTAGCAGCTTACGGGGAGGCGGGGAGACCCAGTACTTC. This codes for CASSLRGGGETQYF.

Concerning this clone: This sample includes further DNA sequences coding for the same CDR3. The chain combines TRBV25-1 with TRBJ2-7; 15 bases match TRBD2. The J segment lost 4 bases and the V segment lost 2 bases, leaving 0 bases of the junction unmatched. Germline CDR1 reads MGHDK; CDR2 reads SYGVNS. This CDR3 comprises 15 residues. The chain's CDR3 is CASSEGTSGRYEQYF. The DNA for the CDR3 is TGTGCCAGCAGTGAAGGGACTAGCGGGAGGTACGAGCAGTACTTC.

The gene calls are TRBV25-1 and TRBJ2-7; 8 bases line up with TRBD2. The length of the CDR3 is 15 residues. CDR1 MGHDK and CDR2 SYGVNS come from the germline V gene. The V gene end was trimmed by 6 bases and the J gene end by 0 bases; junction bases not matched to a gene: 7. The CDR3 region is CASRRSGSSSYEQYF. The CDR3 nucleotides read TGTGCCAGCAGAAGAAGCGGGAGTAGCTCCTACGAGCAGTACTTC.

The CDR3 loop is CASSSRQDPYEQYF. DNA for the CDR3: TGTGCCAGCAGCTCCCGACAGGATCCCTACGAGCAGTACTTC. The rearrangement uses TRBV21-1 and TRBJ2-7; the table's D call, TRBD1, has no DNA check behind it. TRBV21-1 is a pseudogene segment. This CDR3 contains 14 residues.

The chain is built from TRBV7-9 and TRBJ1-4, with D tentatively TRBD1 (5 bases). Germline V lookup: CDR1 SEHNR, CDR2 FQNEAQ (reference sequence). V was shortened by 2 bases and J by 0 bases, with 13 bases between the two germline ends. The CDR3 runs to 17 residues. CDR3 DNA sequence: TGTGCCAGCAGCTTACACGTCAGGGTTGCAACTAATGAAAAACTGTTTTTT. Encoded protein: CASSLHVRVATNEKLFF.

This clone was counted a few times. The rearrangement uses TRBV30 and TRBJ2-3, with TRBD2 matching 10 bases. The J segment lost 1 base and the V segment lost 4 bases, leaving 11 bases of the junction unmatched. In germline, CDR1 is GTSNPN, CDR2 SVGIG (reference sequence). This CDR3 has 17 amino acids. The CDR3 DNA sequence: TGTGCCTGGACTAGCGGGAGTATGAGGTGGGGCACAGATACGCAGTATTTT. This codes for CAWTSGSMRWGTDTQYF.

The rearrangement joins TRBV29-1 to TRBJ2-7; 10 bases agree with TRBD1. CDR1 SQVTM and CDR2 ANQGSEA come from the germline V gene. The V and J ends lost 5 bases and 3 bases, in that order; junction bases with no gene match: 4. The CDR3 is 13 amino acids. CDR3 amino acids: CSVTRDRGYEQYF. DNA of the CDR3: TGCAGCGTTACCCGGGACAGGGGCTACGAGCAGTACTTC.

V is TRBV4-1 and J is TRBJ2-2, with D hard to call. Trimming left V 1 base short and J 6 bases short, with 9 bases between. Germline V gene lookup returns CDR1 MGHRA and CDR2 YSYEKL. CDR3 length: 14 amino acids. CDR3 nucleotides: TGCGCCAGCAGCCAAGGGCCCCTTCCCGGGGAGCTGTTTTTT. Its translation: CASSQGPLPGELFF.

This clone is a singleton in its sample. V is TRBV5-1 and J is TRBJ1-2, with TRBD1 identical over 7 bases. The J segment lost 5 bases and the V segment lost 4 bases, leaving 8 bases of the junction unmatched. Germline loops: CDR1 SGHRS, CDR2 YFSETQ. CDR3 length equals 14 residues. The CDR3 region is CASSPTGPYYGYTF. CDR3 nucleotide sequence: TGCGCCAGCAGCCCGACAGGGCCGTATTATGGCTACACCTTC.

V gene TRBV19 combines with J gene TRBJ2-2; D is unclear. CDR1 LNHDA and CDR2 SQIVND come from the germline V gene (reference sequence). The CDR3 totals 14 residues. V lost 3 bases, J lost 1 base, and 6 bases lay in between. The CDR3 DNA is TGTGCCAGTAGTATGGCAGGGAACACCGGGGAGCTGTTTTTT. Translation gives CASSMAGNTGELFF.

J is TRBJ2-3 and V is TRBV18, with 12 bases fitting TRBD2. This CDR3 is built from 16 residues. V dropped 2 bases and J dropped 2; count of bases not matched to a gene: 2. CDR1 is KGHSH and CDR2 is LQKENI in the germline V gene. The CDR3 sequence: CASSPGLAGTTDTQYF. The CDR3 DNA is TGTGCCAGCTCACCAGGACTAGCGGGAACCACAGATACGCAGTATTTT.

This clone came up a few times. This sample also contains other DNA sequences that code for the same CDR3. V is TRBV2 and J is TRBJ2-1; D call uncertain. CDR3 length: 11 amino acids. The ends were cut back, 2 bases at V and 6 bases at J, with 2 bases in the middle. Germline CDR1 and CDR2: SNHLY and FYNNEI. The CDR3 is CASSESNEQFF. CDR3 coding DNA: TGTGCCAGCAGTGAATCCAATGAGCAGTTCTTC.

The chain recombines TRBV6-5 with TRBJ2-1; TRBD1 aligns across 7 bases. This CDR3 has 14 residues. V lost 6 bases to trimming and J lost 6 bases; unmatched junction nucleotides: 8. The germline V gene has CDR1 MNHEY and CDR2 SVGAGI. The CDR3 nucleotides are TGTGCCAGCAGCGGACAGGCACCAACCAATGAGCAGTTCTTC. This gives the protein CASSGQAPTNEQFF.

The chain employs TRBV6-6 and TRBJ2-3, with TRBD2 matching over 9 bases. Germline values: CDR1 MNHNY, CDR2 SVGAGI (reference sequence). This CDR3 is built from 15 residues. Germline trimming cut 5 bases from V and 2 bases from J; bases unmatched to any gene: 5. CDR3 residues: CASSLLAGATDTQYF. CDR3 nucleotides: TGTGCCAGCAGTCTTTTAGCGGGGGCCACAGATACGCAGTATTTT.

CDR3 region: CASRPGLASQDTQYF. CDR3 nucleotide sequence: TGTGCCAGTAGACCAGGACTAGCCTCTCAGGATACGCAGTATTTT. The rearrangement uses TRBV19 and TRBJ2-3, with 8 bases lining up with TRBD2. The CDR3 covers 15 residues. Germline CDR1 and CDR2: LNHDA and SQIVND (reference sequence). The J segment lost 6 bases and the V segment lost 6 bases, leaving 11 bases of the junction unmatched.

The V call is TRBV29-1, the J call TRBJ1-1; 7 bases match TRBD1. V dropped 5 bases and J dropped 1; count of bases not matched to a gene: 4. Germline CDR1 is SQVTM and CDR2 is ANQGSEA. CDR3 size: 13 residues. CDR3 region: CSVWGQQNTEAFF. In nucleotides, the CDR3 is TGCAGCGTTTGGGGACAGCAGAACACTGAAGCTTTCTTT.

This CDR3 is CAWSAAWDQPQHF. Here the CDR3 DNA reads TGTGCCTGGAGTGCCGCTTGGGATCAGCCCCAGCATTTT. This chain uses TRBV30 with TRBJ1-5; unclear D gene. From germline, CDR1 is GTSNPN and CDR2 SVGIG (reference sequence). The V gene lost 1 base and the J gene lost 5 bases, with 9 bases spanning the gap. This CDR3 is 13 amino acids long.